The T cell receptor (beta chain) described here comes from a study of graft-versus-host responses after intestinal transplantation. Study as a whole: Each recipient received a multivisceral, liver-intestinal, or isolated intestinal graft. Study-wide results and limits: Allografts from individuals with graft-donor T cell macrochimerism displayed high graft-versus-host to host-versus-graft clonal ratios. Marrow from the recipient contained GvH clones, some of which had appeared first in ileum or blood.

As concerns this clone: Antigen unknown.

Assay used: immunoSEQ multiplex PCR; TCRdb lists only in-frame clones, some missing. The table has approximately 70,000 clones, about 80% seen once. The sequence was obtained from a human donor who was the organ donor for an intestinal transplant. Sequences were derived from unstimulated CD4+ T cells sorted from spleen or lymph node cells, sampled before transplant.

This CDR3 is CASSLEGRRGSTEAFF. CDR3 DNA: TGCGCCAGCAGCCTGGAGGGTCGCAGGGGGAGCACTGAAGCTTTCTTT. The V gene is TRBV4-1, the J gene TRBJ1-1, with TRBD1 matching over 7 bases. V dropped 4 bases and J dropped 4; count of bases not matched to a gene: 12. Germline lookup yields CDR1 MGHRA and CDR2 YSYEKL. The CDR3 is 16 amino acids.